The clone carrying this TCR beta chain was observed at least ten times. Antigen unknown. The CDR3 has 17 amino acids. This sample stems from a study of T cells after yellow fever vaccination. General study findings and limits: Re-detected after boosting: most primary clones, 96% of CD4 and 88% of CD8. In FACS-sorted repertoires, abundant clonotypes from the bulk population could appear as contaminants.

From the 5' RACE reads, TCRdb called clonotypes with MiXCR, one entry per CDR3 protein. The sample carries approximately 250,000 distinct CDR3 sequences, around 4.9% recorded once. This TCR was recovered from a young man who received the YFV17D yellow fever vaccine. The gene calls are TRBV21-1 and TRBJ1-5; the table names TRBD1, a call not compared with the DNA. TRBV21-1 is shown as a pseudogene. The sequences come from CD4+ T cells sorted from PBMCs, collected on the day of the yellow fever booster vaccination. The CDR3 sequence: CASSNPWDRFPNQPQHF. The CDR3, as DNA: TGTGCCAGCAGCAACCCATGGGACAGATTTCCAAATCAGCCCCAGCATTTT.